This T cell receptor beta chain was recorded in a study of blood T cell repertoires in COVID-19. Generated by immunoSEQ multiplex PCR, the TCRdb table keeps only in-frame clones and is missing some. The repertoire holds 250,000 to 300,000 clones, with approximately 90% as singletons. This sequence originates from a woman aged 45-60 years who had recovered from COVID-19. The specimen sequenced was peripheral blood.

In DNA form, the CDR3 reads TGTGCCAGCAGGCCTTCCGGGGTCATACAGTATTTT. It is translated as CASRPSGVIQYF. This chain connects TRBV6-2 or TRBV6-3 to TRBJ2-3; TRBD2 is a possible D gene (5 bases). The CDR3 has 12 amino acids. The V end lost 6 bases, the J end lost 12 bases, and 16 bases lay between the germline ends. Germline CDR1 reads MNHEY; CDR2 reads SVGEGT.